This T cell receptor beta chain came from a study of PD-1 blockade in classical Hodgkin lymphoma. Study outcomes and limitations: Reported findings placed baseline TCR diversity lower in newly diagnosed patients (compared with healthy donors).

Germline loops: CDR1 SGHTA, CDR2 FQGNSA. Trimming cost V 5 bases and J 4 bases, with 19 bases left between them. The CDR3 consists of 16 residues. As concerns this clone: Its antigen is still unknown.

The data were produced by immunoSEQ multiplex PCR, yet TCRdb's version contains in-frame clones alone and is incomplete. The top ten hold about 7% of the sample, which has about 24,000 clones, about 80% seen once. Relapse after autologous stem cell transplantation occurred in every patient, and brentuximab vedotin exposure varied. This chain uses TRBV7-2 with TRBJ2-3; D remains ambiguous. The source was peripheral blood mononuclear cells (PBMCs), collected at baseline. The source is a human donor with classical Hodgkin lymphoma. The CDR3 reads CASSQVWAAPPDTQYF. The CDR3 nucleotides read TGTGCCAGCAGCCAAGTGTGGGCCGCCCCTCCAGATACGCAGTATTTT.